This T cell receptor (beta chain) was sequenced during a study of shared clonotypes between healthy human individuals. The germline V gene encodes CDR1 SGHRS and CDR2 YFSETQ. The trim removed 5 bases at V and 6 bases at J, leaving 3 bases unmatched. This CDR3 region has 13 residues. Assay: immunoSEQ multiplex PCR; the TCRdb copy retains only in-frame clones and omits some. The sample carries about a million clones, about 80% recorded once. The clonotype comes from a man aged 18 to 29 in good health. Some clones in this sample may be carry-over from other donors' samples. The genes are TRBV5-1 and TRBJ2-2, with 8 bases identical to TRBD1. The sequencing input was memory CD4+ T cells from PBMCs. This sample's subset: CD45RA-negative fraction. CDR3 region: CASRLTGAGELFF. The CDR3 bases are TGCGCCAGCAGGTTGACAGGGGCCGGGGAGCTGTTTTTT.